A selection of T cell receptor beta chains follows, all from one sample in a study of T cell changes during pregnancy in multiple sclerosis. Clones were read by immunoSEQ multiplex PCR, and TCRdb kept only the in-frame ones, dropping some. Among tens of thousands of clones listed, about 91% were seen once. The sample here was peripheral blood, taken after pregnancy. The receptors stem from a female donor with multiple sclerosis, enrolled in a pregnancy study. Both conserved end residues are trimmed from each CDR3. Each record gives: J gene, V gene, CDR3 protein.

j_call: TRBJ2-5; v_call: TRBV7-2; cdr3_aa: ASSLSRTSGGVGETQY
j_call: TRBJ1-1; v_call: TRBV9; cdr3_aa: ASSGRSEQAF
j_call: TRBJ1-5; v_call: TRBV6-6; cdr3_aa: ASSLSGGDQPQH
j_call: TRBJ1-2; v_call: TRBV7-9; cdr3_aa: ASSFGDRVGGYT
j_call: TRBJ1-1; v_call: TRBV5-1; cdr3_aa: ASSPGDRGQDEAF
j_call: TRBJ1-4; v_call: TRBV28; cdr3_aa: ASSSGGLANEKLF
j_call: TRBJ1-1; v_call: TRBV7-9; cdr3_aa: ASSLAGEGEAF
j_call: TRBJ2-1; v_call: TRBV7-6; cdr3_aa: ASSFGLYNEQF
j_call: TRBJ2-5; v_call: TRBV5-6; cdr3_aa: ASSPPTGEETQY
j_call: TRBJ1-1; v_call: TRBV15; cdr3_aa: ATSRALSGDTEAF
j_call: TRBJ1-2; v_call: TRBV27; cdr3_aa: ASSINGNGYT
j_call: TRBJ2-3; v_call: TRBV5-1; cdr3_aa: ASSLELTSGGADTQY
j_call: TRBJ2-3; v_call: TRBV2; cdr3_aa: ASGSELAGVDTQY
j_call: TRBJ2-6; v_call: TRBV9; cdr3_aa: ASSVDSAAGANVLT
j_call: TRBJ2-2; v_call: TRBV7-3; cdr3_aa: ASSTSGSNTGELF
j_call: TRBJ2-4; v_call: TRBV5-6; cdr3_aa: ASSFLTGRANIQY
j_call: TRBJ1-5; v_call: TRBV6-1; cdr3_aa: ASSDQRNQPQH
j_call: TRBJ1-6; v_call: TRBV7-9; cdr3_aa: ASSRSPGRGNSPLH
j_call: TRBJ1-1; v_call: TRBV18; cdr3_aa: ASSPQRDLTEAF
j_call: TRBJ1-3; v_call: TRBV10-3; cdr3_aa: ASRQGMGGNTIY
j_call: TRBJ1-2; v_call: TRBV11-2; cdr3_aa: ASSTWGSKKGYT
j_call: TRBJ2-5; v_call: TRBV6-5; cdr3_aa: ASSYSGQGETQY
j_call: TRBJ2-1; v_call: TRBV25-1; cdr3_aa: ASSELRRGPQDEQF
j_call: TRBJ1-4; v_call: TRBV9; cdr3_aa: ASSDDRGNEKLF
j_call: TRBJ2-1; v_call: TRBV13; cdr3_aa: ASSPEGGNEQF
j_call: TRBJ1-6; v_call: TRBV7-3; cdr3_aa: ASSLLPGRTPLH
j_call: TRBJ2-3; v_call: TRBV7-2; cdr3_aa: ASSLWGSTDTQY
j_call: TRBJ1-2; v_call: TRBV19; cdr3_aa: ASSISRLGYGYT